These T cell receptor beta chains were read from a single sample in a study of blood T cell repertoires in COVID-19. Sequencing was performed with immunoSEQ multiplex PCR; in TCRdb, only in-frame clones are kept and a portion is missing. The sample consists of hundreds of thousands of clones, 65% to 90% of them appearing once. Sequenced: peripheral blood. These TCRs come from a human donor in a cohort sampled during active COVID-19. Each CDR3 is given with its conserved first and last residue. A D gene is named only where the DNA matches it firmly.

CASSSGLAGSADTQYF	TRBV5-1	TRBJ2-3	TRBD2
CASSLFRDRYEKLFF	TRBV7-9	TRBJ1-4	TRBD1
CASRDPNTDTQYF	TRBV2	TRBJ2-3	.
CASSKLAGGIMAKNIQYF	TRBV7-9	TRBJ2-4	TRBD2
CASGLVNWGTGRNTEAFF	TRBV12-5	TRBJ1-1	TRBD1
CASSGGGQGNYGYTF	TRBV9	TRBJ1-2	TRBD1
CASGLFPGTGGVRAFF	TRBV12-5	TRBJ1-1	TRBD1
CASSPKTGGEKLFF	TRBV19	TRBJ1-4	TRBD1
CASSLGMNYNYGYTF	TRBV18	TRBJ1-2	.
CASSQTSGTPTYEQYF	TRBV14	TRBJ2-7	.
CASSPGLSRVNTEAFF	TRBV6-6	TRBJ1-1	.